Below are 17 T cell receptor beta chains sequenced from a single sample in a study of T cell clonotyping in hematopoietic cell transplantation. Clones were sequenced by immunoSEQ multiplex PCR, and TCRdb holds only the in-frame ones, with some missing. Among around 5,000 clones, approximately 72% were seen once, and the ten largest hold more than 20%. The sequenced sample was PBMCs, obtained 100 days after allogeneic stem cell transplant. The source of these receptors is a female patient aged 45-65 years who had an allogeneic stem cell transplant, so the T cells may come from the graft donor. Some clones in this sample may be carry-over from other donors' samples.

The rearrangement links TRBV27 to TRBJ2-7, with no clear D. CDR3 size: 13 residues. The ends were cut back, 2 bases at V and 2 bases at J, with 7 bases in the middle. The germline V gene encodes CDR1 MNHEY and CDR2 SMNVEV (reference sequence). The CDR3 DNA reads TGTGCCAGCAGTTTAGGCCCAGCCTACGAGCAGTACTTC. As protein: CASSLGPAYEQYF.

This chain uses TRBV4-2 with TRBJ2-2; D unresolved. Germline assignment: CDR1 LGHNA and CDR2 YNFKEQ. The CDR3 length is 15 residues. Trimming left V 1 base short and J 5 bases short, with 11 bases between. This CDR3 reads CASSQVQVGTGELFF. Written as DNA, the CDR3 is TGTGCCAGCAGCCAAGTCCAGGTCGGAACCGGGGAGCTGTTTTTT.

The chain combines TRBV29-1 with TRBJ2-2; D gene ambiguous. Germline loops: CDR1 SQVTM, CDR2 ANQGSEA. The CDR3 spans 13 residues. Trimming cost V 3 bases and J 3 bases, with 8 bases left between them. The CDR3 DNA is TGCAGCGTTGATAACAGCTACACCGGGGAGCTGTTTTTT. This sequence encodes CSVDNSYTGELFF.

The chain combines TRBV27 with TRBJ2-2; 7 nucleotides align to TRBD1. The J segment lost 6 bases and the V segment lost 11 bases, leaving 18 bases of the junction unmatched. Germline lookup yields CDR1 MNHEY and CDR2 SMNVEV (reference sequence). The CDR3 extends over 16 amino acids. The CDR3 DNA is TGTGCCTCCCTCCTCCAGGACAGGTCGGACGCCGGGGAGCTGTTTTTT. Translation: CASLLQDRSDAGELFF.

This clone was recorded once. The chain links TRBV5-1 to TRBJ2-5, with 8 bases aligning to TRBD1. The germline V gene encodes CDR1 SGHRS and CDR2 YFSETQ. The CDR3 is 15 residues long. V was clipped by 4 bases and J by 5 bases; unmatched bases: 10. The chain's CDR3 is CASSTSGGAGETQYF. CDR3 coding DNA: TGCGCCAGCAGCACTTCAGGGGGCGCGGGGGAGACCCAGTACTTC.

Concerning this clone itself: Sequence at one end of the junction differs from germline and may be a read error. The chain has TRBV5-4 and TRBJ2-1; 9 positions agree with TRBD1. The CDR3 runs 16 residues. From germline, CDR1 is SGHNT and CDR2 YYREEE (reference sequence). The CDR3: CASSHVQGARNNEQFF. The CDR3 bases are TGCGCCAGCAGCCATGTACAGGGGGCTCGGAACAATGAGCAGTTCTTC.

The chain recombines TRBV29-1 with TRBJ2-5; TRBD2 agrees at 9 bases. The tail of the sequence fits TRBJ2-7 better, so the J call may be wrong. There are 13 residues in the CDR3. Germline CDR1 is SQVTM and CDR2 is ANQGSEA. CDR3 loop: CSASALAGSEQYF. In nucleotides, the CDR3 is TGCAGCGCCTCGGCGCTAGCGGGATCCGAGCAGTACTTC.

The chain is built from TRBV28 and TRBJ2-1, with D perhaps matching TRBD2 (6 bases). Germline CDR1 is MDHEN and CDR2 is SYDVKM. The CDR3 sequence is 15 residues long. Deletions cut 5 bases from V and 7 bases from J, with 18 bases between. CDR3 DNA sequence: TGTGCCAGCAGTCAACTTAGCGGTGGAAGGAATGAGCAGTTCTTC. Translating gives CASSQLSGGRNEQFF.

This chain uses TRBV19 with TRBJ2-7, with D unclear. The CDR3 covers 13 residues. Germline CDR1 reads LNHDA; CDR2 reads SQIVND (reference sequence). Trimming left V 6 bases short and J 2 bases short, with 11 bases between. The CDR3 DNA is TGTGCCAGTAGCCCTGGCGGTCCCTACGAGCAGTACTTC. This sequence encodes CASSPGGPYEQYF.

The chain combines TRBV5-4 with TRBJ1-1; no clear D gene. CDR1 and CDR2 (germline): SGHNT, YYREEE (reference sequence). This CDR3 comprises 14 residues. Trimming shortened V by 0 bases and J by 5 bases, and 11 bases separated the two germline ends. The CDR3: CASSLERPGTEAFF. The CDR3 DNA is TGTGCCAGCAGCTTGGAGAGGCCGGGGACTGAAGCTTTCTTT.

This clone is labeled medium-sized. V usage is TRBV7-8 and J usage is TRBJ2-1, with 8 bases identical to TRBD2. Germline V gene sequence: CDR1 SGHVS, CDR2 FQNEAQ. V dropped 2 bases and J dropped 7; count of bases not matched to a gene: 10. The CDR3 consists of 16 residues. This CDR3 is CASSLKSGGPENEQFF. CDR3 nucleotide sequence: TGTGCCAGCAGCTTAAAGTCGGGGGGGCCTGAGAATGAGCAGTTCTTC.

By proportion, this clone is large. V gene TRBV10-2 combines with J gene TRBJ1-5, with D unclear. This CDR3 is 13 amino acids long. V lost 0 bases and J 9 bases, leaving 9 bases between the germline ends. Germline lookup yields CDR1 WSHSY and CDR2 SAAADI. This CDR3 is CASSESTGRPQHF. In DNA form, the CDR3 reads TGCGCCAGCAGTGAGTCCACCGGGAGGCCCCAGCATTTT.

The V call is TRBV5-1, the J call TRBJ2-2; 8 positions match TRBD1. V trimming: 0 bases; J trimming: 5 bases; junction bases outside the gene matches: 3. Germline assignment: CDR1 SGHRS and CDR2 YFSETQ. CDR3 length: 15 amino acids. Here the CDR3 DNA reads TGCGCCAGCAGCTTGGGGACAGGGTGGACCGGGGAGCTGTTTTTT. Translating it yields CASSLGTGWTGELFF.

The V call is TRBV2, the J call TRBJ2-7; D remains ambiguous. Trimming left V 3 bases short and J 2 bases short, with 8 bases between. CDR3 length: 13 residues. Germline-derived CDR1 and CDR2 are SNHLY and FYNNEI. CDR3 in amino acids: CASSDVGTYEQYF. CDR3 coding DNA: TGTGCCAGCAGTGACGTGGGTACCTACGAGCAGTACTTC.

V usage is TRBV2 and J usage is TRBJ2-7; D possibly uses TRBD1 or TRBD2 (5 bases each). The CDR3 loop spans 12 amino acids. V was trimmed by 7 bases and J by 3 bases, leaving 10 bases between them. From germline, CDR1 is SNHLY and CDR2 FYNNEI. In DNA, the CDR3 is TGTGCCAGCAAACTGGGGGACTACGAGCAGTACTTC. Protein sequence: CASKLGDYEQYF.

The rearrangement uses TRBV6-5 and TRBJ2-5, with a possible D match to TRBD1 (6 bases). The ends were cut back, 5 bases at V and 12 bases at J, with 19 bases in the middle. Germline values: CDR1 MNHEY, CDR2 SVGAGI. CDR3 length equals 13 residues. In nucleotides, the CDR3 is TGTGCCAGCAGTGGGGCTCAAGGGGGTCGCGAGTACTTC. It codes for CASSGAQGGREYF.

This clone was found once. CDR3 coding DNA: TGTGCCAGCACTATGAGGGGGAGGAATGAGCAGTTCTTC. Its translation is CASTMRGRNEQFF. The gene calls are TRBV7-2 and TRBJ2-1; either TRBD1 or TRBD2 may supply D (6 bases each). Deletions cut 7 bases from V and 7 bases from J, with 14 bases between. There are 13 residues in the CDR3. Looked up from germline, CDR1 is SGHTA and CDR2 is FQGNSA.